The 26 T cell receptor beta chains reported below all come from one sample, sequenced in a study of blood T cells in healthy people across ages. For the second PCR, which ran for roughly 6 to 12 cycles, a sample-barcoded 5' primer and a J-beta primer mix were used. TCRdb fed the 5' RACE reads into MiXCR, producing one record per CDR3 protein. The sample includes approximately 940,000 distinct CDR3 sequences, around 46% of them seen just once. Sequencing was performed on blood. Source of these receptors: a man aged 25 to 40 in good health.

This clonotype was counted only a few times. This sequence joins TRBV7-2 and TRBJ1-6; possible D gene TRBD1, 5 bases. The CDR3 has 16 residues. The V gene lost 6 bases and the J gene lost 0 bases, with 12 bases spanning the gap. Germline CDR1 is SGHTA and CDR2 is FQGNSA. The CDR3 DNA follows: TGTGCCAGCAGGCCGAACAGGAGCTCCTATAATTCACCCCTCCACTTT. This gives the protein CASRPNRSSYNSPLHF. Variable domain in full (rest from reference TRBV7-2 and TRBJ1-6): GAGVSQSPSNKVTEKGKDVELRCDPISGHTALYWYRQSLGQGLEFLIYFQGNSAPDKSGLPSDRFSAERTGGSVSTLTIQRTQQEDSAVYLCASRPNRSSYNSPLHFGNGTRLTVT.

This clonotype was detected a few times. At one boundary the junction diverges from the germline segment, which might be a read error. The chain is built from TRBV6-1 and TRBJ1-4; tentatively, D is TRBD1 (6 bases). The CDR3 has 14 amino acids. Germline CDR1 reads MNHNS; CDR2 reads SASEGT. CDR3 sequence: CASTEDRLNEKLFF. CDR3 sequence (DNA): TGTGCCAGCACTGAAGACAGGCTTAATGAAAAACTGTTTTTT.

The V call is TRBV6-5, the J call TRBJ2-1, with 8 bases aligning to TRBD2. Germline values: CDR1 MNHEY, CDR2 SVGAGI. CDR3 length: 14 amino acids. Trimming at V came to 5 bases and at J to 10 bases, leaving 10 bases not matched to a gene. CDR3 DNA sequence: TGTGCCAGCAGTATGACAATAGCGGGGTGGGAGCAGTTCTTC. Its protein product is CASSMTIAGWEQFF.

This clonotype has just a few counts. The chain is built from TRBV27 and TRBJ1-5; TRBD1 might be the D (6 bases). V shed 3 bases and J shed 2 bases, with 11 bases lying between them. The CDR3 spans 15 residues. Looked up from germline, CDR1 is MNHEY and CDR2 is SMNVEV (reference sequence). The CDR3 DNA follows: TGTGCCAGCAGTTTGCGGGGGGCGGGCAATCAGCCCCAGCATTTT. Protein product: CASSLRGAGNQPQHF.

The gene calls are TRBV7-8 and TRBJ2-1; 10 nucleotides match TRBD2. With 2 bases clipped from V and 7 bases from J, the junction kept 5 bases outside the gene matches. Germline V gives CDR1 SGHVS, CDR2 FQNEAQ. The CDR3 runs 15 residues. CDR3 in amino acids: CASSLFLAGDNEQFF. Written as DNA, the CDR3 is TGTGCCAGCAGCTTATTCCTAGCGGGAGATAATGAGCAGTTCTTC.

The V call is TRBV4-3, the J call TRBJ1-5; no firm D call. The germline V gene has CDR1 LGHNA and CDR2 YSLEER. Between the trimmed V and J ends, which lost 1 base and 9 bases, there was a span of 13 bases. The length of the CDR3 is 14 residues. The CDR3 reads CASSQGSSPGPQHF. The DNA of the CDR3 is TGCGCCAGCAGCCAAGGTTCCAGTCCAGGGCCCCAGCATTTT.

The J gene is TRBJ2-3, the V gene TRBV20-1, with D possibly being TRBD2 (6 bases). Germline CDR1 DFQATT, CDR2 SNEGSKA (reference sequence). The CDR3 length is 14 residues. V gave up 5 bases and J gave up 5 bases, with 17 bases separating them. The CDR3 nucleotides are TGCAGTGCTCCAAGTGGCGGGGCCGTAGATACGCAGTATTTT. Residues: CSAPSGGAVDTQYF.

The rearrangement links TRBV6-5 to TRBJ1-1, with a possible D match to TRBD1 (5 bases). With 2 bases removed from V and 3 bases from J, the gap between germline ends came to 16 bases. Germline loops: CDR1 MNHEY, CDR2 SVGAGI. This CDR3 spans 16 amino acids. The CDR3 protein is CASSYLRGAFDTEAFF. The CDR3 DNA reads TGTGCCAGCAGTTACCTAAGAGGGGCCTTTGACACTGAAGCTTTCTTT.

The chain's CDR3 is CASNDKTNYGYTF. Here the CDR3 DNA reads TGTGCCAGCAACGATAAAACTAACTATGGCTACACCTTC. The J gene is TRBJ1-2, the V gene TRBV6-6; D gene ambiguous. V was trimmed by 7 bases and J by 0 bases, leaving 9 bases between them. The CDR3 length is 13 residues. Germline loops: CDR1 MNHNY, CDR2 SVGAGI (reference sequence).

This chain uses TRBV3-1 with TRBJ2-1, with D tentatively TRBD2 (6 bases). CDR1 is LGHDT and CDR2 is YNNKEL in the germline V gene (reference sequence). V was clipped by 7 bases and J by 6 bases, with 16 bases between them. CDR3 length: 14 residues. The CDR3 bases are TGTGCCAGCAATCAAGCCGCGGGGCTCAATGAGCAGTTCTTC. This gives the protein CASNQAAGLNEQFF.

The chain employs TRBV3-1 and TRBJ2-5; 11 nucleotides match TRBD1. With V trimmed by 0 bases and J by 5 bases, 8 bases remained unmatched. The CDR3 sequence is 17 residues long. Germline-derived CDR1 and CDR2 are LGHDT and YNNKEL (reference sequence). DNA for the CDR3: TGTGCCAGCAGCCAAGATGTTGGGACAGGGGGTAGGGAGACCCAGTACTTC. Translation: CASSQDVGTGGRETQYF.

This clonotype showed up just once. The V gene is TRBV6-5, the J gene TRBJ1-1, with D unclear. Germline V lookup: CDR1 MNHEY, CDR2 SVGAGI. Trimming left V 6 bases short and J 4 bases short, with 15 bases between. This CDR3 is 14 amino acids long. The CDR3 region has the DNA TGTGCCAGCAGCCCGCCCTGGGAGGTCACTGAAGCTTTCTTT. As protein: CASSPPWEVTEAFF.

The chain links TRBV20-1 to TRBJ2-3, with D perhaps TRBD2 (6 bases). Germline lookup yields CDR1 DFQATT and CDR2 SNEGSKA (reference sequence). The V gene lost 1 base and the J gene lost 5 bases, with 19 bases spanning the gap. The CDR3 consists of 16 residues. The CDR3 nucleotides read TGCAGTGCTAGAGCAGGGACTGGGCCTGTCGAAGATACGCAGTATTTT. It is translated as CSARAGTGPVEDTQYF.

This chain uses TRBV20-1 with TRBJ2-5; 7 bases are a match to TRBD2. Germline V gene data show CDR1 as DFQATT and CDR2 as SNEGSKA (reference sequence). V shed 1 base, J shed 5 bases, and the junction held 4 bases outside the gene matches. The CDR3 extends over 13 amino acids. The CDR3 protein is CSARAAGVETQYF. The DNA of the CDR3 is TGCAGTGCTAGAGCGGCGGGGGTCGAGACCCAGTACTTC.

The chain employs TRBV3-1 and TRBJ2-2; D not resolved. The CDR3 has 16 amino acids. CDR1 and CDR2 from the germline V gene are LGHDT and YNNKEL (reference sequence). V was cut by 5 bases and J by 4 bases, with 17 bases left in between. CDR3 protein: CASSLGIRASTGELFF. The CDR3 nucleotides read TGTGCCAGCAGCTTGGGGATTCGGGCGAGCACCGGGGAGCTGTTTTTT.

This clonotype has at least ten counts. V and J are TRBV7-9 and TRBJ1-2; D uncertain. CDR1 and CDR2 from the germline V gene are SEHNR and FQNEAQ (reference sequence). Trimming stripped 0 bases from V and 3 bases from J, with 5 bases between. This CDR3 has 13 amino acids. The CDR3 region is CASSLAEDYGYTF. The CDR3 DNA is TGTGCCAGCAGCTTAGCGGAGGACTATGGCTACACCTTC. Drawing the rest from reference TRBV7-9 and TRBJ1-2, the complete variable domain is DTGVSQNPRHKITKRGQNVTFRCDPISEHNRLYWYRQTLGQGPEFLTYFQNEAQLEKSRLLSDRFSAERPKGSFSTLEIQRTEQGDSAMYLCASSLAEDYGYTFGSGTRLTVV.

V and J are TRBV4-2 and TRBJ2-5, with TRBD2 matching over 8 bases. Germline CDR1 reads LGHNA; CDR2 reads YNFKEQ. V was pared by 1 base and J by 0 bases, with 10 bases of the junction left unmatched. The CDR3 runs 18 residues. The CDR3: CASSQGVLAGLYQETQYF. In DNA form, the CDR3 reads TGTGCCAGCAGCCAAGGCGTCCTAGCGGGCCTGTACCAAGAGACCCAGTACTTC.

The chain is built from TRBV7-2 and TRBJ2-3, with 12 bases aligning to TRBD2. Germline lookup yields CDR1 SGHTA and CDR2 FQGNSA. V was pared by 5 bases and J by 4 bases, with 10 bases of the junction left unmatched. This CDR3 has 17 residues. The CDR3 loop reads CASSPDRLAGEPDTQYF. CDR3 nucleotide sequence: TGTGCCAGCAGCCCCGATCGACTAGCGGGGGAGCCAGATACGCAGTATTTT.

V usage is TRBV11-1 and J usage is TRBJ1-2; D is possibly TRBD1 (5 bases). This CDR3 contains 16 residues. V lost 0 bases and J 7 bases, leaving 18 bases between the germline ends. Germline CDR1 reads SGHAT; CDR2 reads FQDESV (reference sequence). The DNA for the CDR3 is TGTGCCAGCAGCTTAGCCGGGACCGGCGCGCAGGGTGGCTACACCTTC. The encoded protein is CASSLAGTGAQGGYTF.

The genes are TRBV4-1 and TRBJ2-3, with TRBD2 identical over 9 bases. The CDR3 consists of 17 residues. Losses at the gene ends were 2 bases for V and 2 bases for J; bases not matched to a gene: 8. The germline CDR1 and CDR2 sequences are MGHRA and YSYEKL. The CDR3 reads CASSQSPSGGFTDTQYF. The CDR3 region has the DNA TGCGCCAGCAGCCAAAGTCCAAGCGGGGGGTTCACAGATACGCAGTATTTT.

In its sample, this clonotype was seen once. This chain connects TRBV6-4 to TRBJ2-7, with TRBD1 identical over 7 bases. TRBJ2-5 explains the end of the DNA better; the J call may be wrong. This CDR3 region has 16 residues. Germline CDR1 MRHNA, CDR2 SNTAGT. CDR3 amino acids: CASSEQVTGLGETQYF. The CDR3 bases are TGTGCCAGCAGTGAACAAGTGACAGGGTTGGGAGAGACCCAGTACTTC.

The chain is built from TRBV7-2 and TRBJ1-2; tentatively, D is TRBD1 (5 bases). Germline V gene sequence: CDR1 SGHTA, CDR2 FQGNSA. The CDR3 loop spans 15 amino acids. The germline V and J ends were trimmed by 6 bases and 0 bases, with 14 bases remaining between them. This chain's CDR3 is CASRATDTPNYGYTF. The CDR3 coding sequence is TGTGCCAGCAGGGCTACGGACACACCTAACTATGGCTACACCTTC.

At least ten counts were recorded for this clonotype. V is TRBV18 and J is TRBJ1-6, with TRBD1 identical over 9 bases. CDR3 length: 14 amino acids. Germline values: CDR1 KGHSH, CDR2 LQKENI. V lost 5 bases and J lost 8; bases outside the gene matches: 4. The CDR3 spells CASSSGQGYSPLHF. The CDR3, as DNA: TGTGCCAGCTCATCGGGACAGGGTTATTCACCCCTCCACTTT.

For the CDR3, the DNA is TGCAGTGCTTCCGTTAGGACTAGCGGGCGGCGTGACCAGTACTTC. Its translation: CSASVRTSGRRDQYF. The rearrangement uses TRBV20-1 and TRBJ2-5, with 11 nucleotides matching TRBD2. V gave up 5 bases and J gave up 10 bases; unmatched junction bases: 15. In germline, CDR1 is DFQATT, CDR2 SNEGSKA (reference sequence). This CDR3 region has 15 residues.

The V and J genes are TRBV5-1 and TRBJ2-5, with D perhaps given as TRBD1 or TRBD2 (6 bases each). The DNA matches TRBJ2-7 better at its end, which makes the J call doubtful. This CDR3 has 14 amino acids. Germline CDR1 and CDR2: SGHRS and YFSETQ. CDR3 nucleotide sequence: TGCGCCAGCAGCTTGGAAGGGGGGTCGAACGAGCAGTACTTC. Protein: CASSLEGGSNEQYF.

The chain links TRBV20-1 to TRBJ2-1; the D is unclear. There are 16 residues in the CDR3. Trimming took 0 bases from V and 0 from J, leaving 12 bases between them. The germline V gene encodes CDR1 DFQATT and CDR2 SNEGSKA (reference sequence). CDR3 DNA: TGCAGTGCTAGAGATAGTGGCCCAAGCTCCTACAATGAGCAGTTCTTC. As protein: CSARDSGPSSYNEQFF.